What follows describes a single TCR beta chain. What it binds is not known. Germline V CDR1 and CDR2: SGHTS, YDEGEE. The CDR3 is 14 amino acids. V shed 4 bases, J shed 4 bases, and the junction held 6 bases outside the gene matches. Assay used: immunoSEQ multiplex PCR; TCRdb lists only in-frame clones, some missing. The sample has about 49,000 clones; 85% to 90% are singletons. Time point in this sample: recipient sample about 28 days before transplant, after cytoreduction. The entry originates in a study of T cell clonotyping in hematopoietic cell transplantation. Study-wide findings and caveats: CD4 and CD8 repertoire contributions could not be separated without sorting.

The sample was peripheral blood mononuclear cells, taken before stem cell transplant. The sequence derives from a man aged 55-75 years with biphenotypic leukemia. Some clones in this sample may be carry-over from other donors' samples. This rearrangement joins TRBV5-8 to TRBJ1-1; 8 nucleotides match TRBD1. CDR3 sequence reads: CASSPGGAGTEAFF. CDR3 nucleotide sequence: TGTGCCAGCAGCCCAGGGGGCGCGGGCACTGAAGCTTTCTTT.